A selection of T cell receptor beta chains follows, all from one sample in a study of blood T cell repertoires in COVID-19. Sequencing used immunoSEQ multiplex PCR; TCRdb keeps in-frame clones, though not all of them. The sample shows just under 150,000 clones, around 87% of them seen only once. The sample comprised peripheral blood. The receptor source for this set is a man aged 45-60 years who had recovered from COVID-19. CDR3s include the opening cysteine and the closing phenylalanine or tryptophan. Fields, in order: D gene, J gene, V gene, CDR3 DNA, CDR3 protein. The D gene is left open where the match is weak.

>TRBD1|TRBJ1-1|TRBV6-5
TGTGCCAGCAGGATAAGGGACAGCTTGAACACTGAAGCTTTCTTT
CASRIRDSLNTEAFF
>TRBD1|TRBJ2-7|TRBV5-1
TGCGCCAGCAGCTTGGAGGGGGCGCTTTTCAACGAGCAGTACTTC
CASSLEGALFNEQYF
>TRBD1|TRBJ1-1|TRBV5-1
TGCGCCAGCAGCTTTGGACAGGATGAAGCTTTCTTT
CASSFGQDEAFF
>TRBD1|TRBJ2-1|TRBV10-3
TGTGCCATCAGTGGGGACAGGGCAAACAATGAGCAGTTCTTC
CAISGDRANNEQFF
>TRBD1|TRBJ2-7|TRBV5-1
TGCGCCAGCACTTCTGGCGGGACAGGGCTCGAGTACTTC
CASTSGGTGLEYF
>.|TRBJ2-5|TRBV29-1
TGCAGCGTTGAACAGGGAGGGGGAGAGACCCAGTACTTC
CSVEQGGGETQYF
>TRBD2|TRBJ2-1|TRBV27
TGTGCCAGCAGTTTTCAACTAGCGGGGAGTAATGAGCAGTTCTTC
CASSFQLAGSNEQFF
>.|TRBJ1-2|TRBV19
TGTGCCAGTAGTATAGACATACCGACAAATCTCTATGGCTACACCTTC
CASSIDIPTNLYGYTF
>.|TRBJ2-1|TRBV14
TGTGCCAGCAGCCAATTCGCCGGGCGGGCGGCTTCTTACAATGAGCAGTTCTTC
CASSQFAGRAASYNEQFF
>.|TRBJ1-1|TRBV6-5
TGTGCCAGCAGTTACGATAGATACGAAGCTTTCTTT
CASSYDRYEAFF
>TRBD2|TRBJ2-7|TRBV19
TGTGCCAGTAGTACCGATCCGGGACTAGCGAACAACGAGCAGTACTTC
CASSTDPGLANNEQYF
>TRBD1|TRBJ2-7|TRBV9
TGTGCCAGCAGCGCGACAGGGAAATACGAGCAGTACTTC
CASSATGKYEQYF
>TRBD1|TRBJ2-7|TRBV2
TGTGCCAGTTCTAGACAGGGGGGGATCTACGAGCAGTACTTC
CASSRQGGIYEQYF
>.|TRBJ2-2|TRBV29-1
TGCAGCGTTTCCGACAGGTTCGCGAACACCGGGGAGCTGTTTTTT
CSVSDRFANTGELFF
>TRBD1|TRBJ2-7|TRBV7-8
TGTGCCAGCAGCCGAGGGGGAGCTCCGGGACAGAGCTCCTACGAGCAGTACTTC
CASSRGGAPGQSSYEQYF
>TRBD1|TRBJ1-4|TRBV5-1
TGCGCCAGCAGCCCAGGGGGCGCAGGTAATGAAAAACTGTTTTTT
CASSPGGAGNEKLFF
>TRBD1|TRBJ1-2|TRBV6-4
TGTGCCAGCACCAGTGGACAGGACAGGTATGGCTACACCTTC
CASTSGQDRYGYTF
>TRBD1|TRBJ1-1|TRBV4-1
TGCGCCAGCAGCCAAGGACAGGGGGCGGACACTGAAGCTTTCTTT
CASSQGQGADTEAFF
>TRBD1|TRBJ2-1|TRBV20-1
TGCAGTGCTAGTAGACAGGGTAATGAGCAGTTCTTC
CSASRQGNEQFF
>TRBD1|TRBJ2-5|TRBV6-2/TRBV6-3
TGTGCCAGCAGTTACGCCGACAGGGAAGAGACCCAGTACTTC
CASSYADREETQYF
>.|TRBJ2-7|TRBV25-1
TGTGCCAGCAGTGAATCCGTAGGGGTTTCGGTAGGGGACGAGCAGTACTTC
CASSESVGVSVGDEQYF
>TRBD1|TRBJ2-3|TRBV9
TGTGCCAGCAGCGTAACAGGGGCTTTGGCAGATACGCAGTATTTT
CASSVTGALADTQYF
>.|TRBJ2-5|TRBV11-3
TGTGCCAGCAGCTTAGGGACAGATACGTCTCAAGAGACCCAGTACTTC
CASSLGTDTSQETQYF
>TRBD1|TRBJ2-3|TRBV7-2
TGTGCCAGCACCGCTTTTGGGACAGGGACAGATACGCAGTATTTT
CASTAFGTGTDTQYF